One and the same sample provided the 27 T cell receptor beta chains below, sequenced in a study of blood T cell repertoires in COVID-19. Produced via immunoSEQ multiplex PCR; TCRdb's table is partial and in-frame only. The sample yields about 240,000 clones, about 80% seen once. Sequencing used peripheral blood. Every receptor here comes from a woman older than 75 with acute or convalescent COVID-19.

V gene TRBV28 combines with J gene TRBJ1-6, with 7 bases matching TRBD1. The CDR3 sequence is 14 residues long. CDR1 is MDHEN, CDR2 SYDVKM, per germline. After removal of 4 bases from V and 5 bases from J, the junction contained 2 bases not matched to a gene. In DNA, the CDR3 is TGTGCCAGCAGTTCGACAGGGAATAATTCACCCCTCCACTTT. Protein: CASSSTGNNSPLHF. The complete variable domain, with remaining parts taken from reference TRBV28 and TRBJ1-6, reads DVKVTQSSRYLVKRTGEKVFLECVQDMDHENMFWYRQDPGLGLRLIYFSYDVKMKEKGDIPEGYSVSREKKERFSLILESASTNQTSMYLCASSSTGNNSPLHFGNGTRLTVT.

The V and J genes are TRBV25-1 and TRBJ2-3, with D maybe TRBD1 (6 bases). The V end lost 4 bases, the J end lost 13 bases, and 18 bases lay between the germline ends. The CDR3 runs to 13 residues. Germline loops: CDR1 MGHDK, CDR2 SYGVNS. For the CDR3, the DNA is TGTGCCAGCAGTGCCCTGGGGGCATCGGCCGAGTATTTT. Protein sequence: CASSALGASAEYF.

The chain uses TRBV6-5 and TRBJ1-3; D is ambiguous. Per the germline V gene, CDR1 is MNHEY and CDR2 is SVGAGI. V lost 4 bases to trimming and J lost 0 bases, with 13 bases between them. This CDR3 has 16 residues. The chain's CDR3 is CASSSPSGSSGNTIYF. CDR3 nucleotide sequence: TGTGCCAGCAGTTCCCCCTCCGGGAGCTCTGGAAACACCATATATTTT.

This clone came up a few times. J is TRBJ1-3 and V is TRBV28; D is perhaps TRBD1 (6 bases). There are 16 residues in the CDR3. Germline lookup yields CDR1 MDHEN and CDR2 SYDVKM. Trimming removed 2 bases from V and 0 bases from J, with 11 bases in between. CDR3 protein: CASSLVDSISGNTIYF. CDR3 bases: TGTGCCAGCAGTTTAGTGGACAGCATCTCTGGAAACACCATATATTTT.

V gene TRBV28 combines with J gene TRBJ1-5, with no clear D. CDR1 and CDR2 from the germline V gene are MDHEN and SYDVKM. The CDR3 consists of 15 residues. Trimming took 6 bases from V and 4 from J, leaving 16 bases between them. CDR3 amino acids: CASRSRSIANQPQHF. CDR3 in DNA: TGTGCCAGCAGGAGCAGATCTATAGCAAATCAGCCCCAGCATTTT.

This clone was detected a few times. The J gene is TRBJ1-2, the V gene TRBV5-6; 7 bases map to TRBD1. This CDR3 spans 15 amino acids. J was trimmed by 5 bases and V by 4 bases; bases with no gene match: 11. Per the germline V gene, CDR1 is SGHDT and CDR2 is YYEEEE. CDR3 DNA: TGTGCCAGCAGCCTACCTGGGACAGTTCTTTATGGCTACACCTTC. Amino acid sequence: CASSLPGTVLYGYTF.

About this clone: This sample also contains other DNA sequences that code for the same CDR3. V gene TRBV3-1 (or the pseudogene TRBV3-2) combines with J gene TRBJ1-3, with a tentative D call TRBD1 (6 bases). Trimming took off 2 bases at V and 4 bases at J, with 6 bases between the two ends. The germline V gene has CDR1 LGHDT and CDR2 YNNKEL (reference sequence). The length of the CDR3 is 13 residues. The CDR3: CASSQRGGNTIYF. The CDR3 DNA reads as TGTGCCAGCAGCCAAAGGGGGGGAAACACCATATATTTT.

Details on this clone: Other DNA sequences from this sample encode an identical CDR3 as well. The rearrangement links TRBV28 to TRBJ1-2; no reliable D call. V was pared by 2 bases and J by 0 bases, with 7 bases between. This CDR3 has 14 amino acids. CDR1 is MDHEN, CDR2 SYDVKM, per germline. The CDR3 DNA follows: TGTGCCAGCAGTTTAGCGGGATCTAACTATGGCTACACCTTC. Translating it yields CASSLAGSNYGYTF.

V gene TRBV28 combines with J gene TRBJ1-2, with D possibly TRBD1 on 5 matching bases. CDR3 length: 13 amino acids. V was clipped by 6 bases and J by 2 bases, with 10 bases between them. Germline V gene data show CDR1 as MDHEN and CDR2 as SYDVKM. The CDR3 loop reads CASRPPGNYGYTF. The CDR3 nucleotides read TGTGCCAGCAGACCCCCAGGGAACTATGGCTACACCTTC.

In DNA form, the CDR3 reads TGTGCCAGCTCACCACCGGGGCCCCCAGATACGCAGTATTTT. This codes for CASSPPGPPDTQYF. The chain recombines TRBV18 with TRBJ2-3, with D perhaps matching TRBD1 (5 bases). The CDR3 extends over 14 amino acids. CDR1 is KGHSH and CDR2 is LQKENI in the germline V gene. V dropped 0 bases and J dropped 4 bases, with 8 bases sitting between them.

The rearrangement links TRBV5-6 to TRBJ2-1; TRBD2 is a possible D gene (6 bases). This CDR3 comprises 15 residues. The V gene lost 0 bases and the J gene lost 8 bases, with 15 bases spanning the gap. CDR1 SGHDT and CDR2 YYEEEE come from the germline V gene. The CDR3 loop reads CASSLEGLARHEQFF. DNA for the CDR3: TGTGCCAGCAGCTTGGAGGGGCTAGCGAGGCATGAGCAGTTCTTC. The full variable domain, completed using reference TRBV5-6 and TRBJ2-1, is DAGVTQSPTHLIKTRGQQVTLRCSPKSGHDTVSWYQQALGQGPQFIFQYYEEEERQRGNFPDRFSGHQFPNYSSELNVNALLLGDSALYLCASSLEGLARHEQFFGPGTRLTVL.

The chain has TRBV11-2 and TRBJ2-1, with 8 bases lining up with TRBD2. This CDR3 is built from 17 residues. After removal of 1 base from V and 4 bases from J, the junction contained 9 bases not matched to a gene. Looked up from germline, CDR1 is SGHAT and CDR2 is FQNNGV. The CDR3 DNA sequence: TGTGCCAGCAGCTTAGGTCTCCGGCGGGGGGATTACAATGAGCAGTTCTTC. As protein: CASSLGLRRGDYNEQFF. Together with reference TRBV11-2 and TRBJ2-1, the CDR3 gives the full variable domain: EAGVAQSPRYKIIEKRQSVAFWCNPISGHATLYWYQQILGQGPKLLIQFQNNGVVDDSQLPKDRFSAERLKGVDSTLKIQPAKLEDSAVYLCASSLGLRRGDYNEQFFGPGTRLTVL.

This chain links TRBV7-8 with TRBJ1-5; tentatively, D is TRBD1 (5 bases). Germline V gene data show CDR1 as SGHVS and CDR2 as FQNEAQ. There are 13 residues in the CDR3. The germline V and J ends were trimmed by 2 bases and 9 bases, with 11 bases remaining between them. For the CDR3, the DNA is TGTGCCAGCAGCTTAATACAGGCTGGGCCCCAGCATTTT. It translates to CASSLIQAGPQHF.

There are a few counts of this clone. The chain has TRBV9 and TRBJ1-5; no clear D. From germline, CDR1 is SGDLS and CDR2 YYNGEE. V lost 10 bases and J lost 1, with 12 bases in between. The CDR3 sequence is 13 residues long. The CDR3 region is CAEVRSSNQPQHF. The CDR3 nucleotides are TGTGCCGAAGTCAGATCAAGCAATCAGCCCCAGCATTTT.

The chain joins TRBV5-1 to TRBJ1-1; D is perhaps TRBD1 (5 bases). Germline CDR1 is SGHRS and CDR2 is YFSETQ. Trimming stripped 0 bases from V and 3 bases from J, with 12 bases between. The CDR3 spans 15 residues. For the CDR3, the DNA is TGCGCCAGCAGCTTGGGGGGCAATCGGGACACTGAAGCTTTCTTT. Translating it yields CASSLGGNRDTEAFF.

The chain employs TRBV7-9 and TRBJ1-2; TRBD1 might be the D (6 bases). There are 16 residues in the CDR3. Germline CDR1 SEHNR, CDR2 FQNEAQ (reference sequence). Trimming removed 7 bases from V and 5 bases from J, with 23 bases in between. The CDR3 bases are TGTGCCAGCACCGGGGGGGGCCGCCCTGACGGGTATGGCTACACCTTC. This gives the protein CASTGGGRPDGYGYTF.

This CDR3 is CASSQDMGQGARVRSPLHF. The DNA for the CDR3 is TGCGCCAGCAGCCAAGATATGGGGCAGGGGGCAAGGGTTAGATCACCCCTCCACTTT. The chain joins TRBV4-1 to TRBJ1-6, with 8 bases lining up with TRBD1. Germline CDR1 and CDR2: MGHRA and YSYEKL. The J segment lost 10 bases and the V segment lost 0 bases, leaving 17 bases of the junction unmatched. The CDR3 has 19 residues.

J is TRBJ1-2 and V is TRBV3-1 (or the pseudogene TRBV3-2); D may be TRBD1 (5 bases). This CDR3 region has 17 residues. Germline V gives CDR1 LGHDT, CDR2 YNNKEL (reference sequence). Trimming took 4 bases from V and 0 from J, leaving 18 bases between them. CDR3 region: CASSLAYGARANYGYTF. The DNA of the CDR3 is TGTGCCAGCAGCCTTGCCTATGGGGCTCGGGCTAACTATGGCTACACCTTC.

The chain combines TRBV5-1 with TRBJ2-3, with 8 bases matching TRBD1. V shed 3 bases and J 3 bases; nucleotides not matched to a gene: 3. CDR1 is SGHRS, CDR2 YFSETQ, per germline. The CDR3 is 14 residues long. CDR3 DNA: TGCGCCAGCAGCTCTCGGACAGGGACAGATACGCAGTATTTT. This codes for CASSSRTGTDTQYF.

The table lists this clone with a few counts. This sequence joins TRBV5-1 and TRBJ2-3, with 8 bases lining up with TRBD2. V was pared by 4 bases and J by 5 bases, with 9 bases of the junction left unmatched. Germline CDR1 reads SGHRS; CDR2 reads YFSETQ. This CDR3 contains 15 residues. CDR3 sequence reads: CASSIPGGPEDTQYF. The CDR3 DNA reads TGCGCCAGCAGCATCCCGGGGGGGCCAGAAGATACGCAGTATTTT.

This chain uses TRBV2 with TRBJ1-1; 7 bases line up with TRBD1. Germline loops: CDR1 SNHLY, CDR2 FYNNEI. CDR3 length: 13 residues. V shed 6 bases, J shed 5 bases, and the junction held 6 bases outside the gene matches. The DNA for the CDR3 is TGTGCCAGCAGGGCACAGGGGTTGACTGAAGCTTTCTTT. This encodes CASRAQGLTEAFF. The entire variable domain, with the rest obtained from reference TRBV2 and TRBJ1-1, is as follows: EPEVTQTPSHQVTQMGQEVILRCVPISNHLYFYWYRQILGQKVEFLVSFYNNEISEKSEIFDDQFSVERPDGSNFTLKIRSTKLEDSAMYFCASRAQGLTEAFFGQGTRLTVV.

The chain links TRBV15 to TRBJ1-2; D gene ambiguous. Trimming stripped 0 bases from V and 0 bases from J, with 11 bases between. CDR3 length: 16 amino acids. Germline V gene sequence: CDR1 LNHNV, CDR2 YYDKDF (reference sequence). DNA of the CDR3: TGTGCCACCAGCAGAGATGTCCAGGTCGCTAACTATGGCTACACCTTC. Encoded protein: CATSRDVQVANYGYTF.

The chain carries TRBV5-3 and TRBJ1-2; D uncertain. TRBV5-3 is classed as an ORF, of uncertain function. V shed 1 base and J shed 3 bases, with 7 bases lying between them. CDR3 length equals 13 residues. CDR3 in DNA: TGTGCCAGAAGCTTGCGGGGTGACTATGGCTACACCTTC. It yields the protein CARSLRGDYGYTF.

The V call is TRBV15, the J call TRBJ2-7; 12 positions agree with TRBD2. Germline CDR1 LNHNV, CDR2 YYDKDF (reference sequence). With V trimmed by 1 base and J by 0 bases, 7 bases remained unmatched. CDR3 size: 18 residues. In nucleotides, the CDR3 is TGTGCCACCAGCAGAGCGATTGGACTAGCGGGGTTCTCCTACGAGCAGTACTTC. Its translation: CATSRAIGLAGFSYEQYF.

This sequence joins TRBV10-3 and TRBJ2-7; TRBD1 matches at 9 bases. The CDR3 has 14 residues. V trimming: 6 bases; J trimming: 2 bases; junction bases outside the gene matches: 5. Per the germline V gene, CDR1 is ENHRY and CDR2 is SYGVKD. CDR3 sequence (DNA): TGTGCCATCAGGCCCGGGACAGGGACCTACGAGCAGTACTTC. As protein: CAIRPGTGTYEQYF.

The V and J genes are TRBV2 and TRBJ2-5; D possibly corresponds to TRBD1 (6 bases). The CDR3 extends over 14 amino acids. With 2 bases removed from V and 1 base from J, the gap between germline ends came to 8 bases. Germline values: CDR1 SNHLY, CDR2 FYNNEI. In DNA form, the CDR3 reads TGTGCCAGCAGTGAACAGGGGCTCCAAGAGACCCAGTACTTC. Translation gives CASSEQGLQETQYF.

This sequence joins TRBV3-1 (or the pseudogene TRBV3-2) and TRBJ2-7, with TRBD2 matching over 11 bases. This CDR3 spans 17 amino acids. Per germline, CDR1 LGHDT and CDR2 YNNKEL (reference sequence). The J segment lost 0 bases and the V segment lost 4 bases, leaving 8 bases of the junction unmatched. The CDR3 loop is CASSRSTSGASSYEQYF. CDR3 sequence (DNA): TGTGCCAGCAGCCGATCGACTAGCGGGGCCAGCTCCTACGAGCAGTACTTC.